This is a list of T cell receptor beta chains from one sample in a study of shared T cell receptors in the human thymus. The repertoire was sequenced with immunoSEQ multiplex PCR; TCRdb's copy has only in-frame clones and lacks some. The profile shows 650,000 to 950,000 clones, 80% to 90% of them singletons. The sample was also linked to a second study, of human thymus T cells.

The specimen sequenced was thymocytes. The receptors were gathered from a girl in the first two years of life with a congenital heart defect. CDR3s include the opening cysteine and the closing phenylalanine or tryptophan. Fields, in order: V gene, J gene, clone size, D gene, CDR3 DNA, CDR3 protein. The D gene is left open where the match is weak. Some rows have no size entry. The others give once, few or many, or a class for an expanded clone.

v_call: TRBV6-1
j_call: TRBJ2-4
clone_size: NA
d_call: NA
cdr3_nt: TGTGCCAGCAGTGAAGAATCGTGGGGATCCGGGGGCAAAAACATTCAGTACTTC
cdr3_aa: CASSEESWGSGGKNIQYF

v_call: TRBV6-1
j_call: TRBJ2-7
clone_size: NA
d_call: TRBD2
cdr3_nt: TGTGCCAGCAGCCCTGCGGGACTAGCGGCCGAGCAGTACTTC
cdr3_aa: CASSPAGLAAEQYF

v_call: TRBV7-6
j_call: TRBJ1-1
clone_size: NA
d_call: TRBD1
cdr3_nt: TGTGCCAGCAGCCCGAAAGGGACAGGGCCCTACCTACCCGGCGGCACTGAAGCTTTCTTT
cdr3_aa: CASSPKGTGPYLPGGTEAFF

v_call: TRBV28
j_call: TRBJ1-2
clone_size: NA
d_call: TRBD1
cdr3_nt: TGTGCCAGCAGAACACAGGGGGCGGGGGGCTACACCTTC
cdr3_aa: CASRTQGAGGYTF

v_call: TRBV27
j_call: TRBJ2-7
clone_size: NA
d_call: TRBD2
cdr3_nt: TGTGCCAGCAGTCCAGACCCGGGACTAGCGGGGATCTACGAGCAGTACTTC
cdr3_aa: CASSPDPGLAGIYEQYF

v_call: TRBV9
j_call: TRBJ2-4
clone_size: NA
d_call: TRBD2
cdr3_nt: TGTGCCAGCAGCGCCCGGGGGGACTATCCAAGAGACATTCAGTACTTC
cdr3_aa: CASSARGDYPRDIQYF

v_call: TRBV19
j_call: TRBJ1-2
clone_size: NA
d_call: NA
cdr3_nt: TGTGCCAGTAGTATAGGGGGCAAAGATGGCTACACCTTC
cdr3_aa: CASSIGGKDGYTF

v_call: TRBV4-1
j_call: TRBJ1-5
clone_size: NA
d_call: NA
cdr3_nt: TGCGCCAGCAGCCAAGACGACAGTTTGATCAATCAGCCCCAGCATTTT
cdr3_aa: CASSQDDSLINQPQHF

v_call: TRBV25-1
j_call: TRBJ1-1
clone_size: NA
d_call: NA
cdr3_nt: TGTGCCAGCAGTAGTTCCGGGACAAAGAACACTGAAGCTTTCTTT
cdr3_aa: CASSSSGTKNTEAFF

v_call: TRBV6-1
j_call: TRBJ1-5
clone_size: NA
d_call: NA
cdr3_nt: TGTGCCAGCAGTGGGACAAGTCATCAGCCCCAGCATTTT
cdr3_aa: CASSGTSHQPQHF

v_call: TRBV5-6
j_call: TRBJ2-3
clone_size: NA
d_call: TRBD2
cdr3_nt: TGTGCCAGCAGCCCCGTGGGGGGGTCCGCAAAGGGCCCAGATACGCAGTATTTT
cdr3_aa: CASSPVGGSAKGPDTQYF

v_call: TRBV5-4
j_call: TRBJ2-1
clone_size: NA
d_call: NA
cdr3_nt: TGTGCCAGCAGCTTTGGCACATCCTACAATGAGCAGTTCTTC
cdr3_aa: CASSFGTSYNEQFF

v_call: TRBV10-3
j_call: TRBJ1-4
clone_size: once
d_call: NA
cdr3_nt: TGTGCCATCAGTGAGTCGACCGGGAAGGGCTTAAATGAAAAACTGTTTTTT
cdr3_aa: CAISESTGKGLNEKLFF

v_call: TRBV6-5
j_call: TRBJ1-4
clone_size: NA
d_call: NA
cdr3_nt: TGTGCCAGCAGTTACTACCCCGGAGGGGAAAAACTGTTTTTT
cdr3_aa: CASSYYPGGEKLFF

v_call: TRBV25-1
j_call: TRBJ2-6
clone_size: few
d_call: NA
cdr3_nt: TGTGCCAGCAGTGCTGACAGGCCCTCTGGGGCCAACGTCCTGACTTTC
cdr3_aa: CASSADRPSGANVLTF

v_call: TRBV5-4
j_call: TRBJ2-2
clone_size: NA
d_call: TRBD1
cdr3_nt: TGTGCCAGCAGCGACCACAGGGGGCACACCGGGGAGCTGTTTTTT
cdr3_aa: CASSDHRGHTGELFF

v_call: TRBV2
j_call: TRBJ2-1
clone_size: NA
d_call: NA
cdr3_nt: TGTGCCAGCATGAGGCGCCTCTCCTACAATGAGCAGTTCTTC
cdr3_aa: CASMRRLSYNEQFF

v_call: TRBV7-6
j_call: TRBJ2-5
clone_size: NA
d_call: NA
cdr3_nt: TGTGCCAGCAGCCCCGACTGGATGAAAGAGACCCAGTACTTC
cdr3_aa: CASSPDWMKETQYF

v_call: TRBV5-1
j_call: TRBJ1-2
clone_size: NA
d_call: TRBD1
cdr3_nt: TGCGCCAGCACTTCGGACAGGGGCCACTCTAACTATGGCTACACCTTC
cdr3_aa: CASTSDRGHSNYGYTF

v_call: TRBV28
j_call: TRBJ1-1
clone_size: few
d_call: NA
cdr3_nt: TGTGCCAGCAGTTTGGTCGGGGTTGACACTGAAGCTTTCTTT
cdr3_aa: CASSLVGVDTEAFF

v_call: TRBV14
j_call: TRBJ2-3
clone_size: NA
d_call: NA
cdr3_nt: TGTGCCAGCAGCCTCGGGAGCACAGATACGCAGTATTTT
cdr3_aa: CASSLGSTDTQYF

v_call: TRBV7-9
j_call: TRBJ2-7
clone_size: once
d_call: NA
cdr3_nt: TGTGCCAGCAGCTTATATGCCAGGCAGCTGTCTGTAGAGCAGTACTTC
cdr3_aa: CASSLYARQLSVEQYF

v_call: TRBV4-1
j_call: TRBJ1-1
clone_size: NA
d_call: TRBD1
cdr3_nt: TGCGCCAGCAGCCCACTTAGGACAGGGGGGGCTTTCTTT
cdr3_aa: CASSPLRTGGAFF

v_call: TRBV28
j_call: TRBJ1-4
clone_size: NA
d_call: NA
cdr3_nt: TGTGCCAGCACCCGAATTGTAGGGGGTAATGAAAAACTGTTTTTT
cdr3_aa: CASTRIVGGNEKLFF

v_call: TRBV29-1
j_call: TRBJ2-7
clone_size: NA
d_call: NA
cdr3_nt: TGCAGCGCGGCGGGACAGTCCTACGAGCAGTACTTC
cdr3_aa: CSAAGQSYEQYF

v_call: TRBV6-6
j_call: TRBJ2-1
clone_size: NA
d_call: NA
cdr3_nt: TGTGCCAGCAGTAGCAGGGTGCATGGGTACAATGAGCAGTTCTTC
cdr3_aa: CASSSRVHGYNEQFF

v_call: TRBV6-1
j_call: TRBJ1-4
clone_size: NA
d_call: NA
cdr3_nt: TGTGCCAGCAGTGATCACCGGGAACCCAAGAGGTTCTTT
cdr3_aa: CASSDHREPKRFF

v_call: TRBV9
j_call: TRBJ2-2
clone_size: NA
d_call: TRBD1
cdr3_nt: TGTGCCAGCAGCGTAGCTCCGGACAGGGGCCTAAACACCGGGGAGCTGTTTTTT
cdr3_aa: CASSVAPDRGLNTGELFF

v_call: TRBV7-2
j_call: TRBJ2-4
clone_size: NA
d_call: NA
cdr3_nt: TGTGCCAGCAGCGGCGGACAGGGAGGGGGTAACATTCAGTACTTC
cdr3_aa: CASSGGQGGGNIQYF

v_call: TRBV7-7
j_call: TRBJ2-3
clone_size: NA
d_call: TRBD1
cdr3_nt: TGTGCTAGCAGCCCTGGACAGGGGGAAGGTCGAATGGATACGCAGTATTTT
cdr3_aa: CASSPGQGEGRMDTQYF

v_call: TRBV15
j_call: TRBJ2-2
clone_size: NA
d_call: NA
cdr3_nt: TGTGCCACCAGCGGGGGCCGAAATTCCGGGGAGCTGTTTTTT
cdr3_aa: CATSGGRNSGELFF

v_call: TRBV7-9
j_call: TRBJ1-2
clone_size: once
d_call: NA
cdr3_nt: TGTGCCAGCAGCTTAGGGGGCCACTCTCGAGACTATGGCTACACCTTC
cdr3_aa: CASSLGGHSRDYGYTF